The sequence of this T cell receptor (beta chain) was determined in a study of Ad26.COV2.S vaccination and SARS-CoV-2 variants. Across the study: Ad26.COV2.S shots went into the muscle once or twice, 56 days apart.

The CDR3 has 15 amino acids. The germline V gene has CDR1 SGHTA and CDR2 FQGNSA. Comments on this clone: What it recognizes is unknown.

Treatment given: around 19 received Ad26.COV2.S at low or high dose, single or two shots; about 5 received placebo; per-sample allocation not given. On day 63 after the first injection, vaccine and placebo recipients gave samples. Ad26.COV2.S expressed prefusion-stabilized spike from the original Wuhan strain. Study observations and caveats: Higher spike-specific TCR breadth was found in vaccine recipients than in placebo recipients. Spike-specific responses of CD8+ and CD4+ T cells were reported to display substantial breadth after vaccination.

Clones were sequenced by immunoSEQ multiplex PCR, and TCRdb holds only the in-frame ones, with some missing. The table shows about 420,000 clones, with 88% occurring only once. The V call is TRBV7-2, the J call TRBJ2-7; TRBD2 matches at 7 bases. The better agreement between TRBJ2-5 and the DNA end casts doubt on the J call. The sample consisted of peripheral blood, taken in a trial of Ad26.COV2.S vaccine versus placebo. The TCR was taken from a person aged 18-60 years who received the Ad26.COV2.S COVID-19 vaccine or a placebo. This CDR3 is CASSRIGGMQETQYF. The CDR3 DNA follows: TGTGCCAGCAGCAGAATCGGGGGGATGCAAGAGACCCAGTACTTC.